The 14 T cell receptor beta chains below were found in one sample sequenced in a study of blood T cells in healthy people across ages. It was with a sample-barcoded 5' primer and a J-beta primer mix that a second PCR of about 6 to 12 cycles was run. TCRdb used MiXCR to reprocess the 5' RACE reads, holding one entry per CDR3 protein. The sample has approximately 800,000 distinct CDR3 sequences; 25% are singletons. The sample was also linked to a second study, of T cells of mothers and their children.

The sequenced material came from blood. These receptors originate from a boy under 18 in good health.

The rearrangement joins TRBV9 to TRBJ2-7; D remains ambiguous. Germline-derived CDR1 and CDR2 are SGDLS and YYNGEE. This CDR3 spans 16 amino acids. Trimming stripped 3 bases from V and 0 bases from J, with 16 bases between. The CDR3 here is CASSASSGVHSYEQYF. In nucleotides, the CDR3 is TGTGCCAGCAGCGCCTCCAGTGGGGTGCACTCCTACGAGCAGTACTTC.

The chain combines TRBV4-1 with TRBJ2-5; 11 bases align to TRBD1. TRBJ2-7 matches the DNA end more closely, so the J call is doubtful. CDR3 length: 16 residues. Germline loops: CDR1 MGHRA, CDR2 YSYEKL. CDR3 sequence (DNA): TGCGCCAGCAGCCAACCTGGACAGGGGGCGTTTCGCGAGCAGTACTTC. It is translated as CASSQPGQGAFREQYF.

This clonotype was seen a few times. The CDR3 sequence: CASSSGGISEQYF. CDR3 coding DNA: TGTGCCAGCAGTTCCGGGGGGATCAGCGAGCAGTACTTC. The chain combines TRBV6-5 with TRBJ2-7; TRBD2 aligns across 7 bases. The junction had 6 bases not matched to a gene; V was cut back by 4 bases and J by 6 bases. The CDR3 consists of 13 residues. Germline V lookup: CDR1 MNHEY, CDR2 SVGAGI.

This clonotype came up once. The chain carries TRBV5-6 and TRBJ2-5; maybe TRBD1 (6 bases). Per the germline V gene, CDR1 is SGHDT and CDR2 is YYEEEE. Trimming left V 1 base short and J 2 bases short, with 12 bases between. There are 15 residues in the CDR3. As DNA, the CDR3 is TGTGCCAGCAGCTTGTCTAGGACAGTTCAAGAGACCCAGTACTTC. Its protein product is CASSLSRTVQETQYF.

The V and J genes are TRBV2 and TRBJ1-2; weak D call: TRBD1 (6 bases). The CDR3 contains 14 residues. From germline, CDR1 is SNHLY and CDR2 FYNNEI. V was clipped by 6 bases and J by 5 bases, with 16 bases between them. CDR3 nucleotide sequence: TGTGCCAGCAGACTGGACAGCCACTCTTATGGCTACACCTTC. Amino acid sequence: CASRLDSHSYGYTF. The variable domain in full, with the rest retrieved from reference TRBV2 and TRBJ1-2, is EPEVTQTPSHQVTQMGQEVILRCVPISNHLYFYWYRQILGQKVEFLVSFYNNEISEKSEIFDDQFSVERPDGSNFTLKIRSTKLEDSAMYFCASRLDSHSYGYTFGSGTRLTVV.

In its sample, this clonotype was seen a few times. This may arise from a read error, as a much more abundant clone is one base away. This rearrangement joins TRBV6-5 to TRBJ2-4; 10 bases align to TRBD1. CDR1 is MNHEY, CDR2 SVGAGI, per germline. The CDR3 spans 16 residues. Written as DNA, the CDR3 is TGTGCCAGCAGTTACTCAACCGGGACAGGGGAAAACATTCAGTGCTTC. Protein sequence: CASSYSTGTGENIQCF.

A few counts support this clonotype. The chain uses TRBV5-6 and TRBJ2-5, with D possibly TRBD1 on 5 matching bases. The J call is doubtful: the DNA matches TRBJ2-1 better. This CDR3 contains 17 residues. Germline V lookup: CDR1 SGHDT, CDR2 YYEEEE. The CDR3 DNA sequence: TGTGCCAGCAGCTTGGGGGGCCCCAGCATTCGGGCCGGTGAGCAGTTCTTC. This encodes CASSLGGPSIRAGEQFF.

This clonotype was counted between two and nine times. The chain recombines TRBV4-1 with TRBJ2-7; 7 bases agree with TRBD2. The CDR3 has 16 amino acids. The V and J ends lost 1 base and 3 bases, in that order; junction bases with no gene match: 9. Germline V CDR1 and CDR2: MGHRA, YSYEKL. Here the CDR3 reads CASSQVGTKIYYEQYF. For the CDR3, the DNA is TGCGCCAGCAGCCAAGTAGGGACTAAGATTTACTACGAGCAGTACTTC.

This clonotype was detected a few times. The J gene is TRBJ2-2, the V gene TRBV18, with D possibly being TRBD1 or TRBD2 (5 bases each). Trimming cost V 3 bases and J 3 bases, with 11 bases left between them. The CDR3 spans 15 residues. Looked up from germline, CDR1 is KGHSH and CDR2 is LQKENI. The CDR3 here is CASSPGEGHTGELFF. The CDR3 DNA reads TGTGCCAGCTCACCTGGAGAGGGGCACACCGGGGAGCTGTTTTTT.

This clonotype has at least ten counts. The rearrangement links TRBV7-8 to TRBJ2-5; no clear D. The germline CDR1 and CDR2 sequences are SGHVS and FQNEAQ. This CDR3 is built from 12 residues. V dropped 3 bases and J dropped 5 bases, with 7 bases sitting between them. The CDR3 DNA sequence: TGTGCCAGCAGCTTTGGGTCGGAGACCCAGTACTTC. It is translated as CASSFGSETQYF. Complete variable domain (other parts from reference TRBV7-8 and TRBJ2-5): GAGVSQSPRYKVAKRGQDVALRCDPISGHVSLFWYQQALGQGPEFLTYFQNEAQLDKSGLPSDRFFAERPEGSVSTLKIQRTQQEDSAVYLCASSFGSETQYFGPGTRLLVL.

The chain combines TRBV11-2 with TRBJ2-1; D is unclear. Germline V gene lookup returns CDR1 SGHAT and CDR2 FQNNGV. V was clipped by 4 bases and J by 3 bases, with 7 bases between them. CDR3 length: 13 amino acids. The CDR3 sequence is CASSSEIYNEQFF. CDR3 coding DNA: TGTGCCAGCAGCTCCGAAATCTACAATGAGCAGTTCTTC.

For this clonotype: One end of the junction varies from germline; a read error may be responsible. J is TRBJ1-1 and V is TRBV7-8, with D hard to call. The CDR3 sequence is 13 residues long. Looked up from germline, CDR1 is SGHVS and CDR2 is FQNEAQ. The CDR3 nucleotides read TGTGCCGGCAGCTTACCAGGCAACACTGAAGCTTTCTTT. This gives the protein CAGSLPGNTEAFF.

This clonotype was observed a handful of times. J is TRBJ2-7 and V is TRBV6-2 or TRBV6-3, with TRBD1 identical over 12 bases. The CDR3 has 15 amino acids. Germline lookup yields CDR1 MNHEY and CDR2 SVGEGT. V dropped 6 bases and J dropped 2; count of bases not matched to a gene: 5. CDR3 residues: CASRPGTGGAYEQYF. CDR3 coding DNA: TGTGCCAGCAGACCCGGGACAGGGGGCGCCTACGAGCAGTACTTC.

This rearrangement joins TRBV5-1 to TRBJ2-2, with 8 bases that match TRBD1. The CDR3 runs 15 residues. Germline lookup yields CDR1 SGHRS and CDR2 YFSETQ. V lost 4 bases, J lost 5 bases, and 7 bases stayed unmatched. CDR3 DNA: TGCGCCAGCAGCCTAAGGACAGGGCGGACCGGGGAGCTGTTTTTT. Residues: CASSLRTGRTGELFF.